This T cell receptor beta chain stems from a study of blood T cell repertoires in COVID-19. Study as a whole: Nucleic acid was either cDNA or gDNA, and it came from T cells, B-cell-depleted T cells, or PBMCs.

The V gene's germline CDR1 is SNHLY and CDR2 FYNNEI. V lost 4 bases and J lost 5, with 5 bases in between. This CDR3 contains 11 residues. Method: immunoSEQ multiplex PCR; TCRdb's copy keeps in-frame clones and lacks some. The sample contains roughly 250,000 clones, roughly nine tenths of which appear only once. This clone was recorded a few times. This TCR was sampled from a woman aged 25 to 39 with acute COVID-19. The rearrangement joins TRBV2 to TRBJ1-2; D unresolved. Source material: PBMCs or T cells enriched from blood (not recorded which). CDR3 in DNA: TGTGCCAGCAGTGTTTCGTATGGCTACACCTTC. This gives the protein CASSVSYGYTF.